One sample yielded the 30 T cell receptor beta chains listed below, sequenced in a study of vaccination effects on CD4 cells after COVID-19. Libraries were prepared by immunoSEQ multiplex PCR; TCRdb keeps only in-frame clonotypes and omits some of them. In the table there are tens of thousands of clones, around 75% of which are singletons. Antigen-specific CD4+ T cells were first expanded with viral peptide pools by the ViraFEST assay and only then sequenced. Following 10 days of culture, CD4+ T cells were isolated. Each person got two doses of an mRNA SARS-CoV-2 vaccine, BNT162b2 or mRNA-1273. The antigens for these receptors are not known. The sample here was CD4+ T cells from PBMCs cultured with SARS-CoV-2 spike peptides, taken after COVID-19 vaccination. The source is a human donor who received a COVID-19 vaccine. Some clones in this sample may be carry-over from other donors' samples.

The chain is built from TRBV7-8 and TRBJ1-2; D ambiguous. CDR3 length: 13 amino acids. Germline-derived CDR1 and CDR2 are SGHVS and FQNEAQ. V lost 8 bases and J 3 bases, leaving 13 bases between the germline ends. CDR3 protein: CASLGRFDYGYTF. The CDR3 region has the DNA TGTGCCAGCTTGGGGAGGTTCGACTATGGCTACACCTTC.

The rearrangement uses TRBV28 and TRBJ2-5; 8 positions agree with TRBD1. Trimming cost V 5 bases and J 4 bases; bases outside gene matches: 6. CDR3 length: 14 residues. Germline V gene data show CDR1 as MDHEN and CDR2 as SYDVKM. The CDR3 loop reads CASSIQGAGETQYF. The CDR3 DNA reads as TGTGCCAGCAGTATCCAGGGGGCCGGAGAGACCCAGTACTTC.

The V and J genes are TRBV18 and TRBJ1-6; tentative D call: TRBD1 (5 bases). Trimming removed 2 bases at V and 8 bases at J, with 7 bases between. The CDR3 covers 13 residues. CDR1 and CDR2 from the germline V gene are KGHSH and LQKENI. The CDR3 loop reads CASSPETDSPLHF. CDR3 coding DNA: TGTGCCAGCTCACCAGAGACAGATTCACCCCTCCACTTT.

In its sample, this clone was seen a few times. The V gene is TRBV19, the J gene TRBJ2-6; D uncertain. Germline V gene sequence: CDR1 LNHDA, CDR2 SQIVND (reference sequence). Trimming took off 7 bases at V and 4 bases at J, with 17 bases between the two ends. This CDR3 is built from 16 residues. The CDR3 is CASTIVTGTGANVLTF. In DNA form, the CDR3 reads TGTGCCAGTACTATTGTTACGGGTACCGGGGCCAACGTCCTGACTTTC.

The J gene is TRBJ1-3, the V gene TRBV28; D possibly corresponds to TRBD1 (6 bases). CDR1 and CDR2 from the germline V gene are MDHEN and SYDVKM. V dropped 7 bases and J dropped 4 bases, with 17 bases sitting between them. The CDR3 spans 15 residues. CDR3 DNA sequence: TGTGCCAGCACGGGAGAAGGGGGGCGAGGAAACACCATATATTTT. It translates to CASTGEGGRGNTIYF.

The chain joins TRBV29-1 to TRBJ2-3; D gene unclear. The germline gives CDR1 SQVTM, CDR2 ANQGSEA. V was shortened by 5 bases and J by 4 bases, with 16 bases between the two germline ends. This CDR3 has 14 residues. The CDR3: CSVHGVGGSDTQYF. The CDR3 nucleotides are TGCAGCGTTCATGGGGTAGGTGGGTCAGATACGCAGTATTTT.

This clone rates as medium-sized. The gene calls are TRBV6-4 and TRBJ2-3; D possibly corresponds to TRBD2 (6 bases). The CDR3 consists of 13 residues. The germline CDR1 and CDR2 sequences are MRHNA and SNTAGT. V dropped 4 bases and J dropped 1 base, with 6 bases sitting between them. The CDR3 loop reads CASSAGGTDTQYF. Here the CDR3 DNA reads TGTGCCAGCAGTGCGGGGGGCACAGATACGCAGTATTTT.

This rearrangement joins TRBV10-2 to TRBJ2-2, with a possible D match to TRBD2 (5 bases). The germline V gene encodes CDR1 WSHSY and CDR2 SAAADI. Trimming cost V 8 bases and J 0 bases, with 10 bases left between them. This CDR3 has 14 residues. The CDR3 nucleotides read TGCGCCAGCCGGGAAGGGACGAACACCGGGGAGCTGTTTTTT. Translation gives CASREGTNTGELFF.

V usage is TRBV7-9 and J usage is TRBJ2-3; perhaps TRBD2 as D (5 bases). V gave up 3 bases and J gave up 6 bases, with 13 bases separating them. The V gene's germline CDR1 is SEHNR and CDR2 FQNEAQ (reference sequence). The CDR3 is 14 amino acids. In DNA, the CDR3 is TGTGCCAGCAGCTTCCCGGGATTAGTGGATACGCAGTATTTT. Translating it yields CASSFPGLVDTQYF.

V and J are TRBV15 and TRBJ2-7, with 11 positions matching TRBD1. Germline CDR1 reads LNHNV; CDR2 reads YYDKDF (reference sequence). Trimming cost V 3 bases and J 7 bases; bases outside gene matches: 11. This CDR3 spans 16 amino acids. The chain's CDR3 is CATSRGLKDRGREQYV. In DNA form, the CDR3 reads TGTGCCACCAGCAGGGGGTTGAAGGACAGGGGGCGAGAGCAGTACGTC.

This clone was seen once. This rearrangement joins TRBV28 to TRBJ2-1, with 8 bases aligning to TRBD1. This CDR3 has 16 amino acids. The germline CDR1 and CDR2 sequences are MDHEN and SYDVKM. The junction had 8 bases not matched to a gene; V was cut back by 4 bases and J by 3 bases. The CDR3 region is CASSSAGTGDYNEQFF. In DNA form, the CDR3 reads TGTGCCAGCAGTTCCGCCGGGACAGGAGACTACAATGAGCAGTTCTTC.

The chain couples TRBV7-2 to TRBJ2-5; 11 bases are shared with TRBD1. This CDR3 comprises 13 residues. Germline CDR1 reads SGHTA; CDR2 reads FQGNSA. Trimming took 3 bases from V and 10 from J; bases not matched to a gene: 4. The CDR3 region is CASSLRGQGDQYF. The CDR3 nucleotides read TGTGCCAGCAGCTTGCGGGGACAGGGGGACCAGTACTTC.

This chain joins TRBV6-1 and TRBJ1-2; 11 nucleotides match TRBD1. The ends lost 0 bases at V and 4 bases at J; junction bases unmatched: 1. CDR3 size: 15 residues. Per germline, CDR1 MNHNS and CDR2 SASEGT. The CDR3 DNA is TGTGCCAGCAGTGAAGCAGGGACAGGGGGCTATGGCTACACCTTC. This encodes CASSEAGTGGYGYTF.

This clone was counted a few times. The chain couples TRBV5-1 to TRBJ2-5; TRBD1 aligns across 12 bases. The germline gives CDR1 SGHRS, CDR2 YFSETQ. V lost 5 bases, J lost 7 bases, and 12 bases stayed unmatched. The CDR3 is made up of 16 amino acids. CDR3 coding DNA: TGCGCCAGCAGTTACTCCGGGACAGGGGGCGAAGGGACCCAGTACTTC. Residues: CASSYSGTGGEGTQYF.

This sequence joins TRBV18 and TRBJ1-2; tentative D call: TRBD1 (6 bases). V lost 6 bases to trimming and J lost 4 bases, with 12 bases between them. Germline V gives CDR1 KGHSH, CDR2 LQKENI. The CDR3 totals 13 residues. In DNA form, the CDR3 reads TGTGCCAGCTCGGAGGACAGCTTCTATGGCTACACCTTC. It translates to CASSEDSFYGYTF. The full variable domain, completed using reference TRBV18 and TRBJ1-2, is NAGVMQNPRHLVRRRGQEARLRCSPMKGHSHVYWYRQLPEEGLKFMVYLQKENIIDESGMPKERFSAEFPKEGPSILRIQQVVRGDSAAYFCASSEDSFYGYTFGSGTRLTVV.

CDR3 loop: CASSLATVLGYNSPLHF. The CDR3 region has the DNA TGTGCCAGCAGCTTGGCGACAGTTTTGGGGTATAATTCACCCCTCCACTTT. The V gene is TRBV5-8, the J gene TRBJ1-6; D perhaps matches TRBD1 (5 bases). Germline loops: CDR1 SGHTS, CDR2 YDEGEE. CDR3 length: 17 residues. Deletions cut 0 bases from V and 4 bases from J, with 14 bases between.

The V gene is TRBV7-2, the J gene TRBJ2-7; D tentatively fits TRBD1 or TRBD2 (6 bases each). This CDR3 comprises 15 residues. Per germline, CDR1 SGHTA and CDR2 FQGNSA. Trimming took 5 bases from V and 7 from J, leaving 21 bases between them. CDR3 coding DNA: TGTGCCAGCAGCCCGGGCGGGGACACCGGTGGAGAGCAGTACGTC. It is translated as CASSPGGDTGGEQYV.

The chain has TRBV6-6 and TRBJ2-7; D gene uncertain. The CDR3 length is 12 residues. Per germline, CDR1 MNHNY and CDR2 SVGAGI (reference sequence). Trimming removed 5 bases at V and 3 bases at J, with 8 bases between. DNA for the CDR3: TGTGCCAGCAGTCGGCAGGACTACGAGCAGTACGTC. Protein: CASSRQDYEQYV.

This clone was found a few times. V is TRBV30 and J is TRBJ2-5; D remains ambiguous. The CDR3 extends over 14 amino acids. The germline V and J ends were trimmed by 3 bases and 5 bases, with 16 bases remaining between them. Germline V lookup: CDR1 GTSNPN, CDR2 SVGIG (reference sequence). The CDR3 nucleotides are TGTGCCTGGAGGCCCGGTCAGGTCCAGGAGACCCAGTACTTC. It translates to CAWRPGQVQETQYF.

The DNA of the CDR3 is TGCGCCAGCAGCTTGGGCAGGGGGCGCGGGGATTCTGAAGCTTTCTTT. Amino acids: CASSLGRGRGDSEAFF. V usage is TRBV5-1 and J usage is TRBJ1-1; 8 bases map to TRBD1. V lost 0 bases, J lost 6 bases, and 10 bases stayed unmatched. Germline CDR1 and CDR2: SGHRS and YFSETQ. The CDR3 covers 16 residues.

The V call is TRBV5-8, the J call TRBJ1-5; tentative D call: TRBD1 (5 bases). This CDR3 contains 19 residues. V lost 4 bases and J 0 bases, leaving 23 bases between the germline ends. Germline V gene lookup returns CDR1 SGHTS and CDR2 YDEGEE. The CDR3 coding sequence is TGTGCCAGCAGCCTAGCACGGGGCGCAGCTTACCCTAGCAATCAGCCCCAGCATTTT. It translates to CASSLARGAAYPSNQPQHF.

The chain has TRBV5-4 and TRBJ2-3, with TRBD1 matching over 10 bases. V lost 4 bases to trimming and J lost 3 bases; unmatched junction nucleotides: 5. Germline lookup yields CDR1 SGHNT and CDR2 YYREEE (reference sequence). The CDR3 loop spans 15 amino acids. CDR3 amino acids: CASSPTGGRTDTQYF. The CDR3 DNA sequence: TGTGCCAGCAGCCCGACAGGGGGCCGGACAGATACGCAGTATTTT.

The gene calls are TRBV6-6 and TRBJ1-6; D remains ambiguous. V shed 5 bases and J shed 9 bases, with 14 bases lying between them. CDR3 size: 14 residues. CDR1 MNHNY and CDR2 SVGAGI come from the germline V gene (reference sequence). The CDR3 nucleotides read TGTGCCAGCAGTAGCGGAGGGTACGGTTCACCCCTCCACTTT. Its protein is CASSSGGYGSPLHF.

The chain combines TRBV2 with TRBJ2-2; TRBD2 matches at 9 bases. This CDR3 is 15 amino acids long. Trimming took 5 bases from V and 7 from J; bases not matched to a gene: 8. Germline CDR1 is SNHLY and CDR2 is FYNNEI. The CDR3 loop is CASSYAGGADGELFF. The CDR3 bases are TGTGCCAGCAGTTACGCGGGGGGGGCGGACGGGGAGCTGTTTTTT.

This clone was counted between two and nine times. This chain links TRBV7-2 with TRBJ1-1; D unclear. Germline V lookup: CDR1 SGHTA, CDR2 FQGNSA. Trimming left V 1 base short and J 2 bases short, with 8 bases between. The CDR3 contains 14 residues. CDR3 sequence reads: CASSLGGFNTEAFF. CDR3 in DNA: TGTGCCAGCAGCTTAGGCGGGTTTAACACTGAAGCTTTCTTT.

This chain joins TRBV4-1 and TRBJ1-1, with 12 nucleotides matching TRBD1. CDR3 size: 16 residues. In germline, CDR1 is MGHRA, CDR2 YSYEKL. V lost 4 bases, J lost 5 bases, and 8 bases stayed unmatched. For the CDR3, the DNA is TGCGCCAGCAGCCCGGGACAGGGGGCAGGGGGAACTGAAGCTTTCTTT. It translates to CASSPGQGAGGTEAFF.

CDR3 amino acids: CASSPPEGNNEQFF. The CDR3, as DNA: TGTGCCAGCTCACCACCCGAAGGGAACAATGAGCAGTTCTTC. J is TRBJ2-1 and V is TRBV18; no clear D. The germline V and J ends were trimmed by 0 bases and 5 bases, with 8 bases remaining between them. Per the germline V gene, CDR1 is KGHSH and CDR2 is LQKENI. The CDR3 sequence is 14 residues long.

The chain couples TRBV19 to TRBJ1-3, with D unclear. The CDR3 consists of 17 residues. Germline V gene data show CDR1 as LNHDA and CDR2 as SQIVND (reference sequence). V lost 5 bases and J 0 bases, leaving 17 bases between the germline ends. CDR3 sequence (DNA): TGTGCCAGTAGTCGGCCCCCGACGGCAAGCTCTGGAAACACCATATATTTT. This translates into CASSRPPTASSGNTIYF.

The gene calls are TRBV4-3 and TRBJ1-2; D gene ambiguous. CDR3 size: 14 residues. CDR1 and CDR2 from the germline V gene are LGHNA and YSLEER. The ends were cut back, 0 bases at V and 0 bases at J, with 5 bases in the middle. CDR3 bases: TGCGCCAGCAGCCAAGATCGCGCTAACTATGGCTACACCTTC. Amino acid sequence: CASSQDRANYGYTF.

The chain uses TRBV15 and TRBJ1-2; 9 positions match TRBD1. The ends lost 5 bases at V and 3 bases at J; junction bases unmatched: 7. This CDR3 contains 15 residues. Germline V gene lookup returns CDR1 LNHNV and CDR2 YYDKDF (reference sequence). The CDR3 protein is CATSRRDRADYGYTF. The DNA of the CDR3 is TGTGCCACCAGCCGCCGGGACAGGGCTGACTATGGCTACACCTTC.